This entry lists 9 T cell receptor beta chains sequenced from one sample in a study of OX40 agonist ivuxolimab in advanced cancers. Assay: immunoSEQ multiplex PCR; the TCRdb copy retains only in-frame clones and omits some. In the table there are some 80,000 clones, around nine tenths of which are singletons. The sequencing used CD4+ or CD8+ T cells sorted from blood, collected in a trial of the OX40 agonist ivuxolimab. These TCRs come from an adult with an advanced solid tumor such as melanoma, head and neck, liver or kidney cancer.

This chain uses TRBV15 with TRBJ1-4, with D perhaps TRBD1 (6 bases). The CDR3 runs to 16 residues. V was clipped by 5 bases and J by 0 bases, with 13 bases between them. In germline, CDR1 is LNHNV, CDR2 YYDKDF (reference sequence). CDR3 DNA: TGTGCCACCAGCGACCACAGACAGGCAACTAATGAAAAACTGTTTTTT. This encodes CATSDHRQATNEKLFF.

The chain carries TRBV9 and TRBJ2-7, with TRBD1 matching 9 bases. Losses at the gene ends were 1 base for V and 8 bases for J; bases not matched to a gene: 7. Germline V gene data show CDR1 as SGDLS and CDR2 as YYNGEE. The CDR3 totals 14 residues. Here the CDR3 DNA reads TGTGCCAGCAGCGTAAACAGGGGGCGTGGGAAGCAGTACTTC. It yields the protein CASSVNRGRGKQYF.

The chain carries TRBV5-1 and TRBJ2-3, with D maybe TRBD2 (6 bases). Between the trimmed V and J ends, which lost 0 bases and 5 bases, there was a span of 7 bases. CDR3 length: 13 amino acids. CDR1 is SGHRS and CDR2 is YFSETQ in the germline V gene. The CDR3 loop reads CASSLVGGDTQYF. CDR3 sequence (DNA): TGCGCCAGCAGCTTGGTCGGGGGAGATACGCAGTATTTT.

This sequence joins TRBV7-2 and TRBJ2-7; no definite D call. The V end was cut by 0 bases, the J end by 7 bases, with 10 bases between. The CDR3 covers 13 residues. Per germline, CDR1 SGHTA and CDR2 FQGNSA. CDR3 region: CASSLARIREQYF. DNA of the CDR3: TGTGCCAGCAGCTTAGCGCGGATTAGAGAGCAGTACTTC.

The rearrangement uses TRBV6-5 and TRBJ2-1, with D tentatively TRBD2 (7 bases). This CDR3 comprises 16 residues. From germline, CDR1 is MNHEY and CDR2 SVGAGI. Trimming removed 1 base from V and 3 bases from J, with 13 bases in between. The CDR3 coding sequence is TGTGCCAGCAGTTACTTGGCGGGGGCTTACTACAATGAGCAGTTCTTC. Its translation is CASSYLAGAYYNEQFF.

The chain couples TRBV4-1 to TRBJ2-1, with D perhaps matching TRBD1 or TRBD2 (5 bases each). With 4 bases removed from V and 6 bases from J, the gap between germline ends came to 22 bases. Germline values: CDR1 MGHRA, CDR2 YSYEKL. This CDR3 spans 17 amino acids. The DNA for the CDR3 is TGCGCCAGCAGCCTCCTCCCGTGGCAGGGACCTACCAATGAGCAGTTCTTC. Its translation: CASSLLPWQGPTNEQFF.

The CDR3 region is CASSLNGGEQYF. The CDR3 region has the DNA TGTGCCAGCAGCTTAAATGGTGGGGAGCAGTACTTC. The chain is built from TRBV5-6 and TRBJ2-7, with no clear D. CDR3 size: 12 residues. Trimming stripped 2 bases from V and 7 bases from J, with 10 bases between. Germline V gene lookup returns CDR1 SGHDT and CDR2 YYEEEE.

The gene calls are TRBV5-8 and TRBJ1-5; the match to TRBD1 covers 10 bases. The trim removed 4 bases at V and 3 bases at J, leaving 4 bases unmatched. The CDR3 runs to 15 residues. The germline V gene has CDR1 SGHTS and CDR2 YDEGEE. CDR3 nucleotides: TGTGCCAGCAGCCTCGGGACAGGGGACAATCAGCCCCAGCATTTT. Translated, it gives CASSLGTGDNQPQHF. The whole variable domain, filled in from reference TRBV5-8 and TRBJ1-5, reads EAGVTQSPTHLIKTRGQQATLRCSPISGHTSVYWYQQALGLGLQFLLWYDEGEERNRGNFPPRFSGRQFPNYSSELNVNALELEDSALYLCASSLGTGDNQPQHFGDGTRLSIL.

This sequence joins TRBV5-1 and TRBJ2-2; the D gene could be TRBD1 or TRBD2 (8 bases each). The CDR3 has 16 residues. Trimming took 4 bases from V and 1 from J, leaving 14 bases between them. From germline, CDR1 is SGHRS and CDR2 YFSETQ. The CDR3 DNA reads TGCGCCAGCAGCCCGGGGGGGACAGGGAACACCGGGGAGCTGTTTTTT. Its translation: CASSPGGTGNTGELFF.